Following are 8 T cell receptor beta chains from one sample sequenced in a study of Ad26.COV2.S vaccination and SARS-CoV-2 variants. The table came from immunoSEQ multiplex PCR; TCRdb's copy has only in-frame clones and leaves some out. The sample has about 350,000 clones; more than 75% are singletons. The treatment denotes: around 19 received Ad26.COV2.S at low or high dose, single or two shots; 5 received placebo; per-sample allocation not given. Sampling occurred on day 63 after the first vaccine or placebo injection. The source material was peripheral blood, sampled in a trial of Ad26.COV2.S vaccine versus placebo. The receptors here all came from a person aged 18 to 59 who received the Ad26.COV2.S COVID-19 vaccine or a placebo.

The DNA for the CDR3 is TGTGCCAGCAACACAGGGGGGGAGACCCAGTACTTC. It yields the protein CASNTGGETQYF. The chain employs TRBV28 and TRBJ2-5; TRBD1 agrees at 8 bases. The CDR3 has 12 amino acids. Germline loops: CDR1 MDHEN, CDR2 SYDVKM. With 7 bases clipped from V and 5 bases from J, the junction kept 3 bases outside the gene matches.

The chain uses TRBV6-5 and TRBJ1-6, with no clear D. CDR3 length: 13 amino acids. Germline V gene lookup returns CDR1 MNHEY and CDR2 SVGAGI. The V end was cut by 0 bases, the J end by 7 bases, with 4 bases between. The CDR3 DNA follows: TGTGCCAGCAGTTACTCAGGCAATTCACCCCTCCACTTT. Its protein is CASSYSGNSPLHF.

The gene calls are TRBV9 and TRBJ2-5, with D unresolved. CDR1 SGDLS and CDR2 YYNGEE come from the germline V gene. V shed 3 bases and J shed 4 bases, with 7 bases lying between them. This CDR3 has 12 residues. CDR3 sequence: CASSEPGETQYF. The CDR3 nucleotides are TGTGCCAGCAGCGAGCCCGGAGAGACCCAGTACTTC. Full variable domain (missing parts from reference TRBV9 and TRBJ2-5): DSGVTQTPKHLITATGQRVTLRCSPRSGDLSVYWYQQSLDQGLQFLIQYYNGEERAKGNILERFSAQQFPDLHSELNLSSLELGDSALYFCASSEPGETQYFGPGTRLLVL.

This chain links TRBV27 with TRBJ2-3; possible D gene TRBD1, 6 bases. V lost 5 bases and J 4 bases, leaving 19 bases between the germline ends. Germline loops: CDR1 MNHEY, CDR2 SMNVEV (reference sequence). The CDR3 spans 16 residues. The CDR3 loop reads CASSPTRGNRADTQYF. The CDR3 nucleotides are TGTGCCAGCAGTCCCACTAGGGGGAATCGCGCAGATACGCAGTATTTT.

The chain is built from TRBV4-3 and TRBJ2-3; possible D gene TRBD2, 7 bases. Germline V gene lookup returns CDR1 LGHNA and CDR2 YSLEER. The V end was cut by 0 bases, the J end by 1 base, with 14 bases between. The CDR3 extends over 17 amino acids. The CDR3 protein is CASSQDGGGGGTDTQYF. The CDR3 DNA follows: TGCGCCAGCAGCCAAGATGGAGGCGGGGGCGGCACAGATACGCAGTATTTT.

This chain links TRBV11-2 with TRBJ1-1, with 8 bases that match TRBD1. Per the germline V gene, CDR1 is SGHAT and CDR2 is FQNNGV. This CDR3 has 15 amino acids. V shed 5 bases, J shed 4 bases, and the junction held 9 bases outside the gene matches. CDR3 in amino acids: CASSLEGQASTEAFF. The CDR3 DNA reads TGTGCCAGCAGCCTCGAGGGACAGGCGAGCACTGAAGCTTTCTTT.

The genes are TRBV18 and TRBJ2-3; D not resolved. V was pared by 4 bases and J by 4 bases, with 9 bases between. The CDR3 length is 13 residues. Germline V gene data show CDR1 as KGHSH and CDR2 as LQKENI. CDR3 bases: TGTGCCAGCTCACTTGGGCCCTCAGATACGCAGTATTTT. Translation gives CASSLGPSDTQYF.

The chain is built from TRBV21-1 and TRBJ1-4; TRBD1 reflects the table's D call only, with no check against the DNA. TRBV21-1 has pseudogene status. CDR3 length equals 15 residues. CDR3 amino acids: CANGWDSTMNEKLFF. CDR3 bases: TGTGCCAATGGGTGGGACAGCACGATGAATGAAAAACTGTTTTTT.